The 2 T cell receptor beta chains reported below all come from one sample, sequenced in a study of blood T cell repertoires in COVID-19 (dated by TCRdb to about 2020). Libraries were constructed by the immunoSEQ multiplex PCR assay. What TCRdb holds here is the immuneACCESS table cut down to in-frame rearrangements. Part of the clones is not present; checked against another copy, under half of the missing clones reflect an unresolved V gene, and the others are unexplained. This sample is represented by 200,000 to 250,000 clones; 80% to 90% of them were singletons. The biggest ten clones account for approximately 10% of the sample. Sequencing used peripheral blood. The origin of the receptors is a woman older than 75 with COVID-19, enrolled during active disease.

This clone was seen once. The genes are TRBV2 and TRBJ2-7, with 7 bases matching TRBD2. The ends lost 7 bases at V and 7 bases at J; junction bases unmatched: 13. Germline CDR1 SNHLY, CDR2 FYNNEI. This CDR3 is 14 amino acids long. The CDR3, as DNA: TGTGCCAGCATTCCAAGCGGGGAGGCGGGAGAGCAGTACGTC. It translates to CASIPSGEAGEQYV.

The gene calls are TRBV18 and TRBJ2-2, with D maybe TRBD2 (5 bases). This CDR3 is built from 14 residues. The V gene's germline CDR1 is KGHSH and CDR2 LQKENI. The ends were cut back, 3 bases at V and 7 bases at J, with 12 bases in the middle. The CDR3 sequence is CASSPGVGVGELFF. The CDR3 nucleotides are TGTGCCAGCTCACCGGGAGTTGGGGTCGGGGAGCTGTTTTTT. Variable domain in full (rest from reference TRBV18 and TRBJ2-2): NAGVMQNPRHLVRRRGQEARLRCSPMKGHSHVYWYRQLPEEGLKFMVYLQKENIIDESGMPKERFSAEFPKEGPSILRIQQVVRGDSAAYFCASSPGVGVGELFFGEGSRLTVL.